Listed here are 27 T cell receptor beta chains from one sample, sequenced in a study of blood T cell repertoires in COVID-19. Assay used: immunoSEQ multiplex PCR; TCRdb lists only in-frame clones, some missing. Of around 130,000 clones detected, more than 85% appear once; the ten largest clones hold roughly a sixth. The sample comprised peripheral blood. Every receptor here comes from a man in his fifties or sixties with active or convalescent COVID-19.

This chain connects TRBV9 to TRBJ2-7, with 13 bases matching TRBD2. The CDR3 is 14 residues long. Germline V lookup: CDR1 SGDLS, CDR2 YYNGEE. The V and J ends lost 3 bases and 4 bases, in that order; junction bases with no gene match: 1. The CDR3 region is CASSGTSGGYEQYF. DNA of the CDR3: TGTGCCAGCAGCGGGACTAGCGGGGGATACGAGCAGTACTTC.

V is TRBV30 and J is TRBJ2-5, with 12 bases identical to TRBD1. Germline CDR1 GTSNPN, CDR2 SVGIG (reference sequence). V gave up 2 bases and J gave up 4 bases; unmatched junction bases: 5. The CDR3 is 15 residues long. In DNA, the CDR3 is TGTGCCTGGAGTCGGGGGACAGGGGGCCCAGAGACCCAGTACTTC. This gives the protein CAWSRGTGGPETQYF.

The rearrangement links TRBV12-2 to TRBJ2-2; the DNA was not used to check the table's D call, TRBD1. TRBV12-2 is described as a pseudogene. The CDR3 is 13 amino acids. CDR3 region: CASRPQDTGELFF. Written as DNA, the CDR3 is TGTGCAAGTCGCCCCCAGGACACCGGGGAGCTGTTTTTT.

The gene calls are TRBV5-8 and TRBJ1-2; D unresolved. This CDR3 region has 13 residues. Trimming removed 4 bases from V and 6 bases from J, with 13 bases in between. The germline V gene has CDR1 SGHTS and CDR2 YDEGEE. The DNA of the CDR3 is TGTGCCAGCAGCCCCCGACCCGGGGATGGCTACACCTTC. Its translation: CASSPRPGDGYTF.

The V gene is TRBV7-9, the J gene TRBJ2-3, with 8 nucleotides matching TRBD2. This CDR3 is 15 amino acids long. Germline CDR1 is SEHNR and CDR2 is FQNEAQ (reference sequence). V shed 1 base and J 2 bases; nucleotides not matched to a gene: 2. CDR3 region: CASSLDGRATDTQYF. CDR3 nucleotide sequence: TGTGCCAGCAGCTTAGACGGGAGGGCCACAGATACGCAGTATTTT.

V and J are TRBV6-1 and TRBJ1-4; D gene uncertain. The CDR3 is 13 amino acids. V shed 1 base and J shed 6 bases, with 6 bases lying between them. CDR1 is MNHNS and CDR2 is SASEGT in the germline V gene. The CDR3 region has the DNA TGTGCCAGCAGTGAAGGAGACTATGAAAAACTGTTTTTT. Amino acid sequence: CASSEGDYEKLFF.

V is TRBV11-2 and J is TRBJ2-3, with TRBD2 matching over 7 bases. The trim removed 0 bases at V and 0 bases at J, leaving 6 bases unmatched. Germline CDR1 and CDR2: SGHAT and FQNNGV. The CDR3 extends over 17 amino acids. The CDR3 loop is CASSLEPSGISTDTQYF. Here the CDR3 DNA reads TGTGCCAGCAGCTTAGAACCGAGCGGGATAAGCACAGATACGCAGTATTTT.

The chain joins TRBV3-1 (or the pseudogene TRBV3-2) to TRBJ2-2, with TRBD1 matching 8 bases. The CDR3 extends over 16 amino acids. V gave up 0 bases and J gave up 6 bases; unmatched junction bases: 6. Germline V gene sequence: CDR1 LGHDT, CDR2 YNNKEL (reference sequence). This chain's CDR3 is CASSQEPGQAAGELFF. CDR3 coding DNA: TGTGCCAGCAGCCAAGAACCGGGACAGGCCGCCGGGGAGCTGTTTTTT.

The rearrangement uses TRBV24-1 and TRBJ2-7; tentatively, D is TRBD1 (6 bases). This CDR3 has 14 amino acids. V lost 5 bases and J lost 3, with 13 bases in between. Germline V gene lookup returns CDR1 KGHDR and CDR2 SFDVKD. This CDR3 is CATSGDKGIYEQYF. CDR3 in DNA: TGTGCCACCAGTGGGGACAAAGGGATCTACGAGCAGTACTTC.

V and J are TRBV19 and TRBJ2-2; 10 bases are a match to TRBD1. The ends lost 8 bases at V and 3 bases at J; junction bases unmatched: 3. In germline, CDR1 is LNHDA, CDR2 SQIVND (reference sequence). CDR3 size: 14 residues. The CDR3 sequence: CASRQGADTGELFF. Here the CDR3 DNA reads TGTGCCAGTCGACAGGGGGCGGACACCGGGGAGCTGTTTTTT.

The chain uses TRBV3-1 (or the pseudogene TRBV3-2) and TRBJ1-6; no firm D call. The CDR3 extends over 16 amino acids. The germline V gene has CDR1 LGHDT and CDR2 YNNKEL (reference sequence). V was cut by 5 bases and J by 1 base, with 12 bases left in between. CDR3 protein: CASSYPRWSYNSPLHF. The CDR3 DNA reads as TGTGCCAGCAGCTACCCTAGGTGGTCCTATAATTCACCCCTCCACTTT.

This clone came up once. The CDR3 DNA reads TGCAGCCCCCGGGCGGGGGGAAGGTCCGGGGAGCTGTTTTTT. It specifies CSPRAGGRSGELFF. The rearrangement uses TRBV29-1 and TRBJ2-2; 8 bases are a match to TRBD2. Germline V gives CDR1 SQVTM, CDR2 ANQGSEA. With 8 bases clipped from V and 6 bases from J, the junction kept 11 bases outside the gene matches. This CDR3 has 14 amino acids.

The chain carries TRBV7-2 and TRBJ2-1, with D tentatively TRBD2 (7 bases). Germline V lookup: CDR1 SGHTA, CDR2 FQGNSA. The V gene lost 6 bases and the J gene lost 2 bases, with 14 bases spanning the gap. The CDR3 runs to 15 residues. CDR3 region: CASSLGGGAYNEQFF. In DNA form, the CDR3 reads TGTGCCAGCAGTCTCGGAGGGGGGGCCTACAATGAGCAGTTCTTC.

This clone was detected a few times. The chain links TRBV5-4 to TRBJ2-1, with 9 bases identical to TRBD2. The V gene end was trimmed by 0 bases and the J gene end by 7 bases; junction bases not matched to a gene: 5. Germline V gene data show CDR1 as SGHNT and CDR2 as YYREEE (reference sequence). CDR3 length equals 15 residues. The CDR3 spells CASSLALAGRNEQFF. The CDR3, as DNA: TGTGCCAGCAGCTTGGCCCTAGCGGGGCGGAATGAGCAGTTCTTC. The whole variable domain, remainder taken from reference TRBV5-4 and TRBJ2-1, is ETGVTQSPTHLIKTRGQQVTLRCSSQSGHNTVSWYQQALGQGPQFIFQYYREEENGRGNFPPRFSGLQFPNYSSELNVNALELDDSALYLCASSLALAGRNEQFFGPGTRLTVL.

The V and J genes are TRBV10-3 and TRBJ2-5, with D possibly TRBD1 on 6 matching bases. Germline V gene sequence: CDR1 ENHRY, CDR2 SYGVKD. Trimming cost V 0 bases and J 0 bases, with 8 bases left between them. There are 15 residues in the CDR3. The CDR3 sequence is CAISESGANQETQYF. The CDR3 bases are TGTGCCATCAGTGAGTCGGGGGCCAACCAAGAGACCCAGTACTTC.

The DNA for the CDR3 is TGTGCCAGCAGCTTATCCAACAGGGGGCTAGGGCAGCCCCAGCATTTT. Protein product: CASSLSNRGLGQPQHF. The V gene is TRBV7-2, the J gene TRBJ1-5, with 9 positions matching TRBD1. This CDR3 is built from 16 residues. V shed 2 bases and J 7 bases; nucleotides not matched to a gene: 9. Germline assignment: CDR1 SGHTA and CDR2 FQGNSA.

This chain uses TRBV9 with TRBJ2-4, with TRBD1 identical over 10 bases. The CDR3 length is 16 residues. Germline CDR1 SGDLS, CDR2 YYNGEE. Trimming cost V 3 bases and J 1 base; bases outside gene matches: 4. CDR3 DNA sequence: TGTGCCAGCAGCGCACCGGGACAGGGGGCCAAAAACATTCAGTACTTC. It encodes CASSAPGQGAKNIQYF.

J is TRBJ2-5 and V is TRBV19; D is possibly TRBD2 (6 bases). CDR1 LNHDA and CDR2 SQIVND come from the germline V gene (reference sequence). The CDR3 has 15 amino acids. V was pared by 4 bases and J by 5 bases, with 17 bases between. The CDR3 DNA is TGTGCCAGTAGTAACGGACTAACAGTATGGGAGACCCAGTACTTC. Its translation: CASSNGLTVWETQYF.

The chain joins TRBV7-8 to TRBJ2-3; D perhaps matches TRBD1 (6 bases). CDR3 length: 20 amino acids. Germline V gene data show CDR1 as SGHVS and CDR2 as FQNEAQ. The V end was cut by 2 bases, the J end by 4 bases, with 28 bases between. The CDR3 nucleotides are TGTGCCAGCAGCTTAATGGGCAGGGGACAAGTTACGAGGGGGTCAGATACGCAGTATTTT. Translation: CASSLMGRGQVTRGSDTQYF. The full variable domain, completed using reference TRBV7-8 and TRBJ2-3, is GAGVSQSPRYKVAKRGQDVALRCDPISGHVSLFWYQQALGQGPEFLTYFQNEAQLDKSGLPSDRFFAERPEGSVSTLKIQRTQQEDSAVYLCASSLMGRGQVTRGSDTQYFGPGTRLTVL.

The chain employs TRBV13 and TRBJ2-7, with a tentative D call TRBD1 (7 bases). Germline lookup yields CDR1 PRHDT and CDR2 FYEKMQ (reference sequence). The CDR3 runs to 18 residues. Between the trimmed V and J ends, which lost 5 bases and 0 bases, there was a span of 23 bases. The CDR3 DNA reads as TGTGCCAGCAGCAACCGCGCGGGACAGCTAAAGTACTCCTACGAGCAGTACTTC. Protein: CASSNRAGQLKYSYEQYF.

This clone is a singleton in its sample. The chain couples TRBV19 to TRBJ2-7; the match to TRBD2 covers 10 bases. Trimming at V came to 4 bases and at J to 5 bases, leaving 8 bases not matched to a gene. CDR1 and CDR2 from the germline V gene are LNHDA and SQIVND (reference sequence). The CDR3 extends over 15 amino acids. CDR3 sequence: CASSTRLAGGHEQYF. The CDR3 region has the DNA TGTGCCAGTAGTACCAGACTAGCGGGCGGCCACGAGCAGTACTTC.

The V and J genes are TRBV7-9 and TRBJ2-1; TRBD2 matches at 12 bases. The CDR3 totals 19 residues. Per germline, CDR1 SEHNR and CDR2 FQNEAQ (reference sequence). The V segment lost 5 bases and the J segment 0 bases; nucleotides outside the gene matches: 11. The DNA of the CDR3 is TGTGCCAGCAGCACCTGGACTAGCGGGGAGGACAGCTCCTACAATGAGCAGTTCTTC. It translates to CASSTWTSGEDSSYNEQFF.

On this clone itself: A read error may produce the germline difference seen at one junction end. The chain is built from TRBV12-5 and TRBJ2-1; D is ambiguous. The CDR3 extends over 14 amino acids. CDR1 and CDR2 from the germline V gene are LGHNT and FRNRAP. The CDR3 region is CASGIDLPYNERFF. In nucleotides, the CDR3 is TGTGCTAGTGGAATTGACCTTCCCTACAATGAGCGGTTCTTC.

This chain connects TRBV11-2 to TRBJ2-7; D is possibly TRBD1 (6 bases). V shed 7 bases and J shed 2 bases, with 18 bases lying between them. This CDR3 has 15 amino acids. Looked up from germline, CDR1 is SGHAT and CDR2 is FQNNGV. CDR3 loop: CASISVWGLPYEQYF. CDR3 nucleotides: TGTGCCAGCATAAGTGTGTGGGGGCTGCCCTACGAGCAGTACTTC.

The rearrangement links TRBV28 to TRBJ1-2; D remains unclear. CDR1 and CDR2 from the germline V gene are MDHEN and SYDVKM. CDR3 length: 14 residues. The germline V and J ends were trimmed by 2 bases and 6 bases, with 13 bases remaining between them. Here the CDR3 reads CASSLRLGRDGYTF. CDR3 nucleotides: TGTGCCAGCAGTTTACGGTTGGGTCGGGATGGCTACACCTTC.

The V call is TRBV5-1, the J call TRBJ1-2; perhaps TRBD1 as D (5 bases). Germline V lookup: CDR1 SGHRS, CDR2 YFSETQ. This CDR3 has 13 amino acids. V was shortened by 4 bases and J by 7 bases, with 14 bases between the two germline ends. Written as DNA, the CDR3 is TGCGCCAGCAGCCCGAATGACAGCCCTGGCTACACCTTC. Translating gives CASSPNDSPGYTF.

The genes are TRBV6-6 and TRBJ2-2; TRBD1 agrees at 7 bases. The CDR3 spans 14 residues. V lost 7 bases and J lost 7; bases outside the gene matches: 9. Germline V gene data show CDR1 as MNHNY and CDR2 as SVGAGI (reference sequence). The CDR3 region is CASTQQGTVGELFF. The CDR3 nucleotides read TGTGCCAGCACCCAACAGGGGACGGTCGGGGAGCTGTTTTTT.